The entry below describes one T cell receptor beta chain. Its cognate antigen has yet to be identified. No base-level quality is on record; no much larger clone is a single base apart. The library was prepared using the immunoSEQ multiplex PCR assay. RNA was extracted from all samples and reverse transcribed into cDNA, which served as template for TCR sequencing. First-strand cDNA was synthesized using SuperScript III with a 2:1 mix of oligo-dT and random hexamers. A synthetic immune receptor repertoire was used to gauge amplification bias, and whatever bias remained was removed computationally. In the paper's pipeline: After raw reads were preprocessed to remove errors, the CDR3 was defined following IMGT conventions as running from the conserved cysteine to phenylalanine. Clonality was computed by normalizing Shannon entropy by log2 of the number of productive unique TCRs and subtracting the result from 1. Whether scalp clones were CD4 or CD8 was inferred by matching scalp TCRbeta sequences against CD4 and CD8 repertoires sorted from blood. In its TCRdb copy, this immuneACCESS table keeps in-frame sequences only and misses some clones. Where compared with another copy, unresolved V genes explain less than half of these, and the others have no known cause. The V and J calls and clone size were taken over from that table, and D and trimming were inferred from the DNA. This sample lists a few hundred thousand clones; about 60% were detected once. The top ten hold 0.93% of the sample.

Taken with the paper, the label for treatment or condition translates to: oral pan-JAK inhibitor, 5-10 mg twice daily. From alopecia areata patients, peripheral blood was collected along with lesional scalp punch biopsies. After PBMCs were isolated by density centrifugation and stained for CD3, CD4 and CD8, a FACSAria was used to sort CD4+ and CD8+ T cells. Taken from the germline V gene, the CDR1 and CDR2 loops are KGHSH and LQKENI. From the cysteine through the phenylalanine, the CDR3 covers 15 amino acids. The only DNA kept is the CDR3, 45 bases in frame from the first base. V has 3 bases trimmed and J has 4 bases trimmed; junction bases matching no gene number 7. The sample originates from a study of CD8+ T cells in alopecia areata (dated by TCRdb to the late 2010s). Notes on the research overall: The treated patients took part in an open-label pilot trial in which moderate-to-severe alopecia areata was treated with oral tofacitinib at 5 to 10 mg twice daily. immunoSEQ multiplex PCR using 35 Vbeta forward primers and 13 Jbeta reverse primers was used to amplify TCRbeta CDR3 regions. The study used high-throughput TCRbeta sequencing to examine T cell clonal expansion in alopecia areata, in both the C3H/HeJ mouse model and human patients. RNA was obtained with the PAXgene miRNA kit for fixed scalp, the miRNeasy kit for PBMCs, and the RNeasy kit for mouse skin. Human TCRbeta sequencing covered scalp tissue and sorted CD4+ and CD8+ peripheral blood T cells from patchy and totalis/universalis alopecia areata patients and healthy controls. Patients on tofacitinib were biopsied at baseline and after 4 and 24 weeks of treatment, and several of the patients also had a later scalp biopsy. Patients received tofacitinib for 6 to 18 months and were then followed off drug for 6 months to check for delayed response and recurrence. The SALT score, which quantifies the percentage of affected scalp surface area, was used to measure disease severity in treated patients. Clonality in the scalp was compared among normal scalp (n=4), patchy alopecia areata scalp (n=8), and alopecia totalis/universalis scalp (n=8).

Broad study findings and their caveats: Tofacitinib significantly decreased scalp clonality and the number of expanded CD8+ clones among the top 100 scalp clones. During tofacitinib treatment, many expanded lesional clones remained in scalp and blood, and this persistence may partly explain relapse after treatment is stopped. Compared with normal scalp, lesional scalp had higher clonality and more expanded CD8+ clones, particularly in alopecia totalis/universalis, a pattern that suggests antigenic drive. Scalp TCR repertoire analysis is complicated because resident alphabeta T cells in normal human skin are also sequenced, whereas mouse skin is dominated by gammadelta T cells. Because the treated cohort was small and had only one nonresponder, larger studies are needed to examine links between baseline CD8+ expansion and response. Shared TCR sequences between patients were less evident than in mice, which may be partly attributable to HLA diversity in the patient population.

The source is a human donor with alopecia areata. The receptor chain draws on TRBV18 and TRBJ2-7, with 9 bases in between that match TRBD1. Sequencing used CD4+ T cells sorted from blood, obtained around week 54, from a patient treated with tofacitinib. The DNA reads as follows: TGTGCCAGCTCACCCACCGGGACAGGGCATTACGAGCAGTACTTC. This codes for CASSPTGTGHYEQYF.